Sequencing of this T cell receptor beta chain was carried out in a study of blood T cell repertoires in COVID-19. Profiling relied on immunoSEQ multiplex PCR, and the TCRdb table lists in-frame clones only, not all of them. The sample records 300,000 to 400,000 clones, just over 85% being singletons. Study members were between about 18 and 100 years old and lived in 20 to 30 US regions. Researchers sorted participants into cohorts using their self-reported clinical history. The V gene end was trimmed by 2 bases and the J gene end by 3 bases; junction bases not matched to a gene: 13. Germline values: CDR1 SGHTS, CDR2 YDEGEE. The CDR3 totals 18 residues.

The sample taken for sequencing was PBMCs or T cells enriched from blood (not recorded which). The chain couples TRBV5-8 to TRBJ1-2; 10 bases are shared with TRBD1. The source of this sequence is a middle-aged woman with acute COVID-19. The CDR3 region is CASSLLLGTGVKDYGYTF. The CDR3 DNA sequence: TGTGCCAGCAGCTTATTGTTAGGGACAGGGGTCAAAGACTATGGCTACACCTTC.